This is a list of T cell receptor beta chains from one sample in a study of T cells in Graves' hyperthyroidism and ophthalmopathy. TCRdb passed the multiplex PCR reads through MiXCR, listing each CDR3 protein once. The data contain about 560,000 distinct CDR3 sequences, 15% to 19% of them singletons. The sample consisted of blood. These receptors came from a woman aged 25 to 39 with Graves' hyperthyroidism. CDR3s include the opening cysteine and the closing phenylalanine or tryptophan. A D gene is named only where the DNA matches it firmly. Size is omitted from some rows. Given values are once, few, many or a class for expanded clones.

J: TRBJ2-5; size: many; D: NA; V: TRBV6-5; DNA: TGTGCCAGCAGTTACTCGCCAGGCCAAGAGACCCAGTACTTC; CDR3: CASSYSPGQETQYF
J: TRBJ2-7; size: many; D: NA; V: TRBV6-1; DNA: TGTGCCAGCAGTGAGGGATACTACACCTACGAGCAGTACTTC; CDR3: CASSEGYYTYEQYF
J: TRBJ2-3; size: many; D: TRBD1; V: TRBV28; DNA: TGTGCCAGCAGTCTCGGACAGGGGTGGACAGATACGCAGTATTTT; CDR3: CASSLGQGWTDTQYF
J: TRBJ2-1; size: NA; D: TRBD1; V: TRBV6-2/TRBV6-3; DNA: TGTGCCAGCGGCCCGACAGGGGGCCGGCACAATGAGCAGTTCTTC; CDR3: CASGPTGGRHNEQFF
J: TRBJ2-1; size: many; D: NA; V: TRBV5-1; DNA: TGCGCCAGCAGCTTGGAACTAGCCTATTACAATGAGCAGTTCTTC; CDR3: CASSLELAYYNEQFF
J: TRBJ2-3; size: many; D: NA; V: TRBV5-1; DNA: TGCGCCAGCAGCTTGGAGGGTAGAAGCACAGATACGCAGTATTTT; CDR3: CASSLEGRSTDTQYF
J: TRBJ2-3; size: NA; D: TRBD2; V: TRBV19; DNA: TGTGCCGTTGGACTAGCGGGAGCCTCAGATACGCAGTATTTT; CDR3: CAVGLAGASDTQYF
J: TRBJ1-5; size: NA; D: NA; V: TRBV5-1; DNA: TGCGCCAGCAGCCCCGGGACCCGCAATCAGCCCCAGCATTTT; CDR3: CASSPGTRNQPQHF
J: TRBJ2-1; size: few; D: TRBD1; V: TRBV4-3; DNA: TGCGCCAGCAGCCAAGGACAGGGGGGGATCTCCTACAATGAGCAGTTCTTC; CDR3: CASSQGQGGISYNEQFF
J: TRBJ2-3; size: NA; D: TRBD2; V: TRBV14; DNA: TGTGCCAGCAGCCGGGGAGGGCTAGTTGCAGATACGCAGTATTTT; CDR3: CASSRGGLVADTQYF
J: TRBJ2-1; size: many; D: NA; V: TRBV11-2; DNA: TGTGCCAGCAGCGGAGGAGGTACTCTTCTCAATGAGCAGTTCTTC; CDR3: CASSGGGTLLNEQFF
J: TRBJ1-6; size: NA; D: NA; V: TRBV30; DNA: TGTGCCTGGAATCTGGGATATAATTCACCCCTCCACTTT; CDR3: CAWNLGYNSPLHF
J: TRBJ2-2; size: many; D: NA; V: TRBV30; DNA: TGTGCCTGGAGTGTTAAGGCGGACACCGGGGAGCTGTTTTTT; CDR3: CAWSVKADTGELFF
J: TRBJ2-3; size: many; D: TRBD2; V: TRBV28; DNA: TGTGCCAGCAGTTTTAACGGGAGGGCCGCTGATACGCAGTATTTT; CDR3: CASSFNGRAADTQYF
J: TRBJ2-1; size: NA; D: NA; V: TRBV18; DNA: TGTGCCAGCTCACACCCCAGGGCCTACAATGAGCAGTTCTTC; CDR3: CASSHPRAYNEQFF
J: TRBJ1-1; size: NA; D: NA; V: TRBV14; DNA: TGTGCCAGCAGCCAAGACCTCCCTCCTGGGACTGAAGCTTTCTTT; CDR3: CASSQDLPPGTEAFF
J: TRBJ2-1; size: many; D: NA; V: TRBV11-3; DNA: TGTGCCAGCAGCCCATGGACGGATACCTACAATGAGCAGTTCTTC; CDR3: CASSPWTDTYNEQFF
J: TRBJ2-5; size: few; D: TRBD2; V: TRBV11-1; DNA: TGTGCCAGCAGCTTAGCACTAGCGGGAGAGACCCAGTACTTC; CDR3: CASSLALAGETQYF
J: TRBJ2-1; size: NA; D: NA; V: TRBV15; DNA: TGTGCCACCAGCAGAGAAGTTATTGGGTTTTATGAGCAGTTCTTC; CDR3: CATSREVIGFYEQFF
J: TRBJ2-7; size: many; D: TRBD1; V: TRBV18; DNA: TGTGCCAGCTCACCACTGGGACAGGGGGCGAACGAGCAGTACTTC; CDR3: CASSPLGQGANEQYF
J: TRBJ1-4; size: few; D: NA; V: TRBV14; DNA: TGTGCCAGCAGCCAAGTAAATGAAAAACTGTTTTTT; CDR3: CASSQVNEKLFF
J: TRBJ2-7; size: many; D: TRBD2; V: TRBV6-2/TRBV6-3; DNA: TGTGCCAGCAGTTCCCCAGCGGGGGCCTACGAGCAGTACTTC; CDR3: CASSSPAGAYEQYF
J: TRBJ2-7; size: many; D: TRBD2; V: TRBV11-2; DNA: TGTGCCAGCAGCTCAATCTCGGGACTAGGTGTCGATCAGTACTTC; CDR3: CASSSISGLGVDQYF
J: TRBJ2-5; size: many; D: NA; V: TRBV7-9; DNA: TGTGCCAGCAACTTAACAGGAGACGAGACCCAGTACTTC; CDR3: CASNLTGDETQYF
J: TRBJ1-6; size: few; D: TRBD1; V: TRBV3-1; DNA: TGTGCCAGCAGCCCTAAGGACAGGATAACGAGCTCCTATAATTCACCCCTCCACTTT; CDR3: CASSPKDRITSSYNSPLHF
J: TRBJ2-2; size: NA; D: NA; V: TRBV29-1; DNA: TGCAGCGTGGAGGTGGGCGACACCGGGGAGCTGTTTTTT; CDR3: CSVEVGDTGELFF
J: TRBJ2-2; size: NA; D: NA; V: TRBV7-2; DNA: TGTGCCAGCAGCTCTTTGCCAGGGACGAACACCGGGGAGCTGTTTTTT; CDR3: CASSSLPGTNTGELFF
J: TRBJ2-5; size: many; D: TRBD1; V: TRBV12-3/TRBV12-4; DNA: TGTGCCAGCAGTCCCGGGACAGGGGTAGGGGAGACCCAGTACTTC; CDR3: CASSPGTGVGETQYF
J: TRBJ2-1; size: many; D: TRBD2; V: TRBV11-1; DNA: TGTGCCAGCAGCTTAGTGGCCTTAGCGGGAGTTGGGGGCAATGAGCAGTTCTTC; CDR3: CASSLVALAGVGGNEQFF
J: TRBJ2-4; size: NA; D: NA; V: TRBV29-1; DNA: TGCAGCGCCGCAAAGGAAAACATTCAGTACTTC; CDR3: CSAAKENIQYF
J: TRBJ1-1; size: NA; D: NA; V: TRBV19; DNA: TGTGCCAGTAGTATAAGACCCACGGACACTGAAGCTTTCTTT; CDR3: CASSIRPTDTEAFF
J: TRBJ2-7; size: NA; D: NA; V: TRBV5-1; DNA: TGTGCCAGCAGCTTGCTTGAGTTGGCAGGTCCCTGGGTGGGAAGAAAATACGAGCAGTACTTC; CDR3: CASSLLELAGPWVGRKYEQYF
J: TRBJ1-6; size: many; D: NA; V: TRBV7-2; DNA: TGTGCCAGCAGTTTCGGACCGGTTAATTCACCCCTCCACTTT; CDR3: CASSFGPVNSPLHF
J: TRBJ2-7; size: few; D: TRBD1; V: TRBV7-9; DNA: TGTGCCAGCAGACTCGACAGGGGAATCTCCTACGAGCAGTACTTC; CDR3: CASRLDRGISYEQYF
J: TRBJ2-1; size: many; D: TRBD2; V: TRBV7-3; DNA: TGTGCCAGCAGCACCCGGGGGAGCGGGAGGTCCTACAATGAGCAGTTCTTC; CDR3: CASSTRGSGRSYNEQFF
J: TRBJ2-3; size: many; D: NA; V: TRBV5-1; DNA: TGCGCCAGCAGCATACGGGCAGGGATCGATACGCAGTATTTT; CDR3: CASSIRAGIDTQYF
J: TRBJ2-1; size: few; D: TRBD1; V: TRBV18; DNA: TGTGCCAGCTCACCCCCAGGGACAGCCAGCAATGAGCAGTTCTTC; CDR3: CASSPPGTASNEQFF
J: TRBJ2-1; size: many; D: TRBD1; V: TRBV5-1; DNA: TGCGCCAGCAGCCACCGGACAGGGGTCAACAATGAGCAGTTCTTC; CDR3: CASSHRTGVNNEQFF
J: TRBJ2-5; size: once; D: NA; V: TRBV20-1; DNA: TGCAGTGCTAGAGATTGGCGACTCCAAGAGACCCAGTACTTC; CDR3: CSARDWRLQETQYF
J: TRBJ2-7; size: NA; D: NA; V: TRBV19; DNA: TGTGCCAGTAGTATCGGGACTCGCCAGTACGAGCAGTACTTC; CDR3: CASSIGTRQYEQYF
J: TRBJ2-7; size: many; D: NA; V: TRBV5-6; DNA: TGTGCCAGCAGCCAAGGGCTGGAGTTAATCGGCTTCTACGAGCAGTACTTC; CDR3: CASSQGLELIGFYEQYF
J: TRBJ1-1; size: many; D: NA; V: TRBV30; DNA: TGTGCCTGGAGTGCGGAAATGAACACTGAAGCTTTCTTT; CDR3: CAWSAEMNTEAFF
J: TRBJ2-1; size: few; D: NA; V: TRBV6-1; DNA: TGTGCCACCGCAGGGACAACCGCTCCGAGCTCCTACGAGCAGTTCTTC; CDR3: CATAGTTAPSSYEQFF
J: TRBJ2-2; size: few; D: NA; V: TRBV5-1; DNA: TGCGCCAGCAGCTTGGGTGGGATAACGAACACCGGGGAGCTGTTTTTT; CDR3: CASSLGGITNTGELFF
J: TRBJ2-7; size: few; D: NA; V: TRBV7-8; DNA: TGTGCCAGCATGCCGGGACCCTACGAGCAGTACTTC; CDR3: CASMPGPYEQYF
J: TRBJ1-2; size: many; D: NA; V: TRBV20-1; DNA: TGCACCCCGAAGACCCTCTATGGCTACACCTTC; CDR3: CTPKTLYGYTF
J: TRBJ2-3; size: few; D: NA; V: TRBV6-2/TRBV6-3; DNA: TGTGCCAGCAGTTACAGATTCGCGAGTAGCACAGATACGCAGTATTTT; CDR3: CASSYRFASSTDTQYF
J: TRBJ2-1; size: many; D: NA; V: TRBV29-1; DNA: TGCAGCGTTGAAGACGGGTTTCCGGATGAGCAGTTCTTC; CDR3: CSVEDGFPDEQFF
J: TRBJ2-3; size: NA; D: NA; V: TRBV27; DNA: TGTGCCAGCATCAACAGGGCAGCAGATACGCAGTATTTT; CDR3: CASINRAADTQYF